This T cell receptor (beta chain) emerged from a study of CD8 T cells in ankylosing spondylitis. General study results and limits: Made up of 7 to 9 highly homologous variants, a TCR beta motif appeared characteristic of ankylosing spondylitis blood.

The CDR3 sequence is 15 residues long. V gave up 8 bases and J gave up 6 bases, with 19 bases separating them. Using quantitative 5'-RACE with molecular barcodes, the authors made TCR beta libraries. A single record per CDR3 protein comes from TCRdb applying MiXCR to the 5' RACE reads. The data contain some 200,000 distinct CDR3 sequences, roughly 13% of them singletons. This clonotype has at least ten counts. As yet, its antigen is unknown. The sample consisted of blood, either unsorted or a sorted T cell fraction (not recorded which). The chain joins TRBV12-3 or TRBV12-4 to TRBJ2-2; D may be TRBD1 (5 bases). The sequence derives from a male donor with ankylosing spondylitis or in good health (not recorded which). CDR3 DNA: TGTGCCAGCGGGCAAAAACAGGACGTGGCCGGGGAGCTGTTTTTT. Translating it yields CASGQKQDVAGELFF.